The sample holds a few counts of the clone carrying this TCR beta chain. Its target is unknown. Purities over 98% were achieved in all sorted populations. These data are taken from a study of beta chain features in type 1 diabetes. All of the isolated RNA was reverse transcribed, so expressed TCRB transcripts were sequenced. Generated by immunoSEQ multiplex PCR, the TCRdb table keeps only in-frame clones and is missing some. The profile shows 100,000 to 150,000 clones, 7% to 10% of them singletons. This CDR3 is built from 12 residues. V gave up 3 bases and J gave up 4 bases, with 6 bases separating them. The germline V gene encodes CDR1 LNHDA and CDR2 SQIVND (reference sequence). General study points: Any role of HLA type in TCRB rearrangement remained unresolved here. High TCR expression in some cells could lead to their over-representation in cDNA sequencing. Type 1 diabetes patients showed a moderate but significant shortening of TCRB CDR3s in all four CD4+ subsets. Diminished insertions and augmented deletions at VDJ junctions characterized type 1 diabetes patients.

This sequence originates from a man aged 30 to 39 with type 1 diabetes. The sequencing sample was made of central memory CD4+ T cells from blood. The chain is built from TRBV19 and TRBJ1-2; D remains unclear. CDR3 bases: TGTGCCAGTAGTATTCCGAGCTATGGCTACACCTTC. It specifies CASSIPSYGYTF.